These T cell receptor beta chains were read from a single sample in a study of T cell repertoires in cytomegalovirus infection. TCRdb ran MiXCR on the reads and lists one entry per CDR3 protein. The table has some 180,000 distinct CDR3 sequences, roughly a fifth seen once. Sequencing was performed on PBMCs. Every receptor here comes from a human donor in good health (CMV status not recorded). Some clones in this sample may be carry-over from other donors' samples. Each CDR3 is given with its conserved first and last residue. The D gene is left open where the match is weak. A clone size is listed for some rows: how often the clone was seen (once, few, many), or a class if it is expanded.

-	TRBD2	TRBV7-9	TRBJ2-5	CASSLQLAGYQETQYF	TGTGCCAGCAGCCTCCAACTAGCGGGGTACCAAGAGACCCAGTACTTC
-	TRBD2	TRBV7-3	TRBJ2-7	CASSSGLAGAWEQYF	TGTGCCAGCAGCTCCGGACTAGCGGGGGCCTGGGAGCAGTACTTC
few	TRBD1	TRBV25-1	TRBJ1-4	CASTTGEGKNEKLFF	TGTGCCAGCACCACAGGGGAGGGAAAAAATGAAAAACTGTTTTTT
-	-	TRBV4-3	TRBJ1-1	CASSPTWGGGTEAFF	TGCGCCAGCAGCCCTACATGGGGAGGGGGGACTGAAGCTTTCTTT
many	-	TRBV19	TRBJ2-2	CASSSRDLTNTGELFF	TGTGCCAGTAGTAGCCGGGACCTTACGAACACCGGGGAGCTGTTTTTT
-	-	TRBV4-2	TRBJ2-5	CASSQETGRQTQYF	TGTGCCAGCAGCCAAGAGACAGGGAGGCAGACCCAGTACTTC
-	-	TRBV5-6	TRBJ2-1	CASSLGTALYNEQFF	TGTGCCAGCAGCTTGGGGACAGCTCTTTACAATGAGCAGTTCTTC
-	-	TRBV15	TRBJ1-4	CATSRGHPTNEKLFF	TGTGCCACCAGCAGAGGACATCCAACTAATGAAAAACTGTTTTTT
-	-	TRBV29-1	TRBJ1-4	CSVQVFGKLFF	TGCAGCGTTCAGGTTTTCGGAAAACTGTTTTTT
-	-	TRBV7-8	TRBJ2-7	CASSLGQACYEQYF	TGTGCCAGCAGCTTAGGACAGGCGTGCTACGAGCAGTACTTC
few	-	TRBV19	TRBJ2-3	CASSIRAPTDTQYF	TGTGCCAGTAGTATAAGGGCGCCCACAGATACGCAGTATTTT
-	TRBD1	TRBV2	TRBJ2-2	CASSEVRGTGELFF	TGTGCCAGCAGTGAAGTCAGGGGGACCGGGGAGCTGTTTTTT
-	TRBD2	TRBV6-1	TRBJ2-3	CAIRSSGSTDTQYF	TGTGCCATCCGGTCTAGCGGGAGCACAGATACGCAGTATTTT
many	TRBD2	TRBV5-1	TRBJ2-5	CASSWNPGLQETQYF	TGCGCCAGCAGCTGGAACCCGGGACTACAAGAGACCCAGTACTTC
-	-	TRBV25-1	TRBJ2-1	CASSGGYNEQFF	TGTGCCAGCAGTGGGGGCTACAATGAGCAGTTCTTC
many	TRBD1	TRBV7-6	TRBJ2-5	CASSSPGTGGETQYF	TGTGCCAGCAGCTCTCCCGGGACAGGCGGAGAGACCCAGTACTTC
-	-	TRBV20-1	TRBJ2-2	CSAREVHTGELFF	TGCAGTGCTAGAGAAGTTCACACCGGGGAGCTGTTTTTT
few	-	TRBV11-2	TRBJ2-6	CASSGRQGRGSGANVLTF	TGTGCCAGCAGCGGACGGCAGGGGCGAGGGTCCGGGGCCAACGTCCTGACTTTC
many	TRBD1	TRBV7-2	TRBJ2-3	CASSLGGPSTDTQYF	TGTGCCAGCAGCCTAGGGGGCCCCAGCACAGATACGCAGTATTTT
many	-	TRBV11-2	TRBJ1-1	CASSSGGLGTEAFF	TGTGCCAGCAGCTCCGGGGGGCTCGGGACTGAAGCTTTCTTT
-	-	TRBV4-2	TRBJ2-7	CASSQDNTGPYEQYF	TGTGCCAGCAGCCAAGATAACACAGGGCCCTACGAGCAGTACTTC
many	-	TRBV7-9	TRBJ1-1	CASSLGGPASSEAFF	TGTGCCAGCAGCTTGGGGGGGCCGGCCTCTTCTGAAGCTTTCTTT
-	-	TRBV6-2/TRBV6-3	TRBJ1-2	CASTSPRGASYGYTF	TGTGCCAGCACCTCCCCCCGGGGCGCGAGCTATGGCTACACCTTC
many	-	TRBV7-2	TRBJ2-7	CASRDGHYEQYF	TGTGCCAGCCGGGACGGACACTACGAGCAGTACTTC
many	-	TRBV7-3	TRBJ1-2	CASSLTSGYGYTF	TGTGCCAGCAGCTTAACGTCCGGTTATGGCTACACCTTC
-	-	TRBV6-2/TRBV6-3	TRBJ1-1	CASRQGTRNTEAFF	TGTGCCAGCAGGCAAGGGACAAGGAACACTGAAGCTTTCTTT
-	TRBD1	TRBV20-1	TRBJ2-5	CSASRTGGPINWETQYF	TGCAGTGCCTCCAGGACAGGGGGCCCAATCAACTGGGAGACCCAGTACTTC
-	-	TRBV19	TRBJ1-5	CASSNPGSYLSNQPQHF	TGTGCCAGTAGCAACCCGGGATCATATCTGAGCAATCAGCCCCAGCATTTT
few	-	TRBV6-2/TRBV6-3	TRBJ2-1	CASSYSFHGGNEQFF	TGTGCCAGCAGTTACTCGTTCCATGGGGGGAATGAGCAGTTCTTC
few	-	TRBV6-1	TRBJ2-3	CASSERPTDTQYF	TGTGCCAGCAGTGAGCGACCCACAGATACGCAGTATTTT
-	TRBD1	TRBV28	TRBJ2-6	CASSANRGSPSGANVLTF	TGTGCCAGCAGTGCCAACAGGGGGAGCCCCTCTGGGGCCAACGTCCTGACTTTC
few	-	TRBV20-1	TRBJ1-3	CSARERRSSGNTIYF	TGCAGTGCTAGAGAAAGGAGGAGCTCTGGAAACACCATATATTTT
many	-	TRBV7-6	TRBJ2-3	CASSLYTGLDTQYF	TGTGCCAGCAGCTTATACACCGGTTTGGATACGCAGTATTTT
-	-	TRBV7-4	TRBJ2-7	CASSLARHTGPHEQYF	TGTGCCAGCAGCTTAGCGCGTCATACAGGGCCTCACGAGCAGTACTTC
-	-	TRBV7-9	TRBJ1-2	CASSTYRAYGYTF	TGTGCCAGCAGCACCTACAGGGCCTATGGCTACACCTTC
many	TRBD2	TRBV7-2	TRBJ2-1	CASSVQASGDEQFF	TGTGCCAGCAGCGTACAGGCTAGCGGGGATGAGCAGTTCTTC
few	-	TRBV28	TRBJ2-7	CASSSPRDASSYEQYF	TGTGCCAGCAGTTCTCCCCGGGACGCAAGCTCCTACGAGCAGTACTTC